Given below is one T cell receptor (beta chain) in context. Its antigen is unidentified. The record originates from a study of response to subunit inactivated influenza vaccine. Notes on the study in general: The authors suggested that few new T cells are recruited per seasonal influenza vaccination.

From the RT-PCR reads, TCRdb called clonotypes with MiXCR, one entry per CDR3 protein. The sample carries roughly 710,000 distinct CDR3 sequences, approximately 15% recorded once. V gave up 1 base and J gave up 6 bases; unmatched junction bases: 10. The CDR3 spans 15 residues. Germline V gene sequence: CDR1 SGHRS, CDR2 YFSETQ. Sequenced material: PBMCs from blood, taken roughly 2 weeks before vaccination. The chain joins TRBV5-1 to TRBJ2-7; 7 nucleotides line up with TRBD1. The origin of this receptor is a man aged 45-65 years who received an inactivated influenza vaccine. CDR3 coding DNA: TGCGCCAGCAGCTTGACAGGGGCCCGAGTTCTCGAGCAGTACTTC. Its translation: CASSLTGARVLEQYF.